These T cell receptor beta chains were read from a single sample in a study of CD8+CD57+ T cells in acquired aplastic anemia. MiXCR, run by TCRdb on the reads, gives a single entry per CDR3 protein. The sample has fewer than 200,000 distinct CDR3 sequences, roughly 63% seen once; the top ten hold about 50%. Source material: sorted CD4+, CD8+, or CD8+CD57+ T cells (not recorded which) from PBMCs. Source of these receptors: a human donor in good health. CDR3s include the opening cysteine and the closing phenylalanine or tryptophan. D genes are given only for firm matches. Not every row has a clone size; where given, it reads once, few, many or a size class.

v_call: TRBV20-1
j_call: TRBJ1-6
clone_size: few
d_call: -
cdr3_nt: TGCAGTGCTAGACTCGCTAATTCACCCCTCCACTTT
cdr3_aa: CSARLANSPLHF

v_call: TRBV7-9
j_call: TRBJ2-7
clone_size: few
d_call: -
cdr3_nt: TGTGCCAGCAGCCCGCTGCCACCGACTAGTGAGCAGTACTTC
cdr3_aa: CASSPLPPTSEQYF

v_call: TRBV24-1
j_call: TRBJ2-2
clone_size: -
d_call: -
cdr3_nt: TGTGCCACCAGTGACTCCGGGACCCGCACCGGGGAGCTGTTTTTT
cdr3_aa: CATSDSGTRTGELFF

v_call: TRBV7-6
j_call: TRBJ2-2
clone_size: -
d_call: -
cdr3_nt: TGTGCCAGCAGCCCGGGGTCAGTAGCGAACACCGGGGAGCTGTTTTTT
cdr3_aa: CASSPGSVANTGELFF

v_call: TRBV2
j_call: TRBJ1-5
clone_size: -
d_call: -
cdr3_nt: TGTGCCAGCAGCGTTGCGGGGGGGAATCAGCCCCAGCATTTT
cdr3_aa: CASSVAGGNQPQHF

v_call: TRBV7-9
j_call: TRBJ1-2
clone_size: -
d_call: -
cdr3_nt: TGTGCTAGCAGTGTCGGAAACTATGGCTACTCCTTC
cdr3_aa: CASSVGNYGYSF

v_call: TRBV10-3
j_call: TRBJ1-2
clone_size: -
d_call: TRBD1
cdr3_nt: TGTGCCATCAGCGATACACAGGGGATCTACACCTTC
cdr3_aa: CAISDTQGIYTF

v_call: TRBV2
j_call: TRBJ2-3
clone_size: few
d_call: -
cdr3_nt: TGTGCCAGCAGAGCGGACGGACCAGATACGCAGTATTTT
cdr3_aa: CASRADGPDTQYF

v_call: TRBV5-1
j_call: TRBJ1-1
clone_size: -
d_call: -
cdr3_nt: TGCGCCAGCAGCCCGGGCCTCGATGCTTTCTTT
cdr3_aa: CASSPGLDAFF

v_call: TRBV2
j_call: TRBJ1-4
clone_size: -
d_call: -
cdr3_nt: TGTGCCAGCAGTGAGTCGGGTTCGACCTATAATGAAAAACTGTTTTTT
cdr3_aa: CASSESGSTYNEKLFF

v_call: TRBV7-3
j_call: TRBJ2-3
clone_size: -
d_call: -
cdr3_nt: TGTGCCAGCAGCTTAGGAAGGCAGGGAGGGGGTGGTGCAGATACGCAGTATTTT
cdr3_aa: CASSLGRQGGGGADTQYF

v_call: TRBV7-2
j_call: TRBJ2-5
clone_size: -
d_call: -
cdr3_nt: TGTGCCAGCAGCTTATCCTCAGAGACCCAGTACTTC
cdr3_aa: CASSLSSETQYF

v_call: TRBV20-1
j_call: TRBJ2-7
clone_size: -
d_call: TRBD2
cdr3_nt: TGCAGTGCTAGTGGGTGGGAGGGCTCCTACGAGCAGTACTTC
cdr3_aa: CSASGWEGSYEQYF

v_call: TRBV2
j_call: TRBJ1-1
clone_size: -
d_call: TRBD1
cdr3_nt: TGTGCCAGCAGTGAATCGAGGACAGGGCCAACGAAAAGGGCTTTCTTT
cdr3_aa: CASSESRTGPTKRAFF

v_call: TRBV20-1
j_call: TRBJ2-7
clone_size: -
d_call: -
cdr3_nt: TGCAGGGCTAGACGCACGGTCTACGAGCAGTACTTC
cdr3_aa: CRARRTVYEQYF

v_call: TRBV2
j_call: TRBJ1-2
clone_size: once
d_call: -
cdr3_nt: TGTGCCAGCAAAAAGGGACCGGACCGGCGTGGCTACACCTTC
cdr3_aa: CASKKGPDRRGYTF

v_call: TRBV6-5
j_call: TRBJ2-2
clone_size: many
d_call: -
cdr3_nt: TGTGCCAGCGGGTTCCCCGGGGAGCTGTTTTTT
cdr3_aa: CASGFPGELFF

v_call: TRBV25-1
j_call: TRBJ1-1
clone_size: -
d_call: -
cdr3_nt: TGTGCCAGCAGGGGCAGGGGTTGGGGGATCACTGAAGCTTTCTTT
cdr3_aa: CASRGRGWGITEAFF

v_call: TRBV20-1
j_call: TRBJ2-5
clone_size: -
d_call: -
cdr3_nt: TGCAGTGCTAGATATGAGGGCGCCTCGGAGACCCAGTACTTC
cdr3_aa: CSARYEGASETQYF

v_call: TRBV20-1
j_call: TRBJ2-7
clone_size: -
d_call: TRBD2
cdr3_nt: TGCAGTGCCCGACTAGCGGGGGGGACCTACGAGCAGTACTTC
cdr3_aa: CSARLAGGTYEQYF

v_call: TRBV7-7
j_call: TRBJ2-5
clone_size: -
d_call: -
cdr3_nt: TGTGCTAGCTGCACACCGGGCCCCCAAGAGGCCCAGTACTTC
cdr3_aa: CASCTPGPQEAQYF

v_call: TRBV5-5
j_call: TRBJ1-6
clone_size: -
d_call: TRBD1
cdr3_nt: TGTGCCAGCAGCCAAGAGGGACAGGGTTATTCACCCCTCCACTTT
cdr3_aa: CASSQEGQGYSPLHF

v_call: TRBV19
j_call: TRBJ2-7
clone_size: few
d_call: -
cdr3_nt: TGTGCCAGTGGGTCAGACAGGTGGCGAGAGCAGTACTTC
cdr3_aa: CASGSDRWREQYF

v_call: TRBV20-1
j_call: TRBJ1-2
clone_size: -
d_call: -
cdr3_nt: TGCAGACCCAATTCTGGCTACACCTTC
cdr3_aa: CRPNSGYTF